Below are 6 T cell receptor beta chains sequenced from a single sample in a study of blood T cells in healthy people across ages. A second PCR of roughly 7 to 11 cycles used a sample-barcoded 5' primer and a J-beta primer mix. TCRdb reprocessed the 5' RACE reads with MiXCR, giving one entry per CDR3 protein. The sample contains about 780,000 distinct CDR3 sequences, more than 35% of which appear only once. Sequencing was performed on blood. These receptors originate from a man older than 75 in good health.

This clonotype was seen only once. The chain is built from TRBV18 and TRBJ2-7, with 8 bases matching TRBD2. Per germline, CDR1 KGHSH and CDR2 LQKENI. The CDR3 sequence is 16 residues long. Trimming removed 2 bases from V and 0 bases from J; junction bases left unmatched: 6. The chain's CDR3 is CASSPILAESSYEQYF. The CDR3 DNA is TGTGCCAGCTCACCAATACTAGCGGAGAGCTCCTACGAGCAGTACTTC.

Here the CDR3 DNA reads TGTGCCAGCAGCGTAGAGTTGGGTTGGAATGAGCAGTTCTTC. Its translation is CASSVELGWNEQFF. This sequence joins TRBV9 and TRBJ2-1; D gene uncertain. The length of the CDR3 is 14 residues. Germline CDR1 and CDR2: SGDLS and YYNGEE. V shed 0 bases and J shed 7 bases, with 11 bases lying between them.

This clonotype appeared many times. The CDR3 nucleotides read TGCAGCGTTGACCAGGGGGTGAACAATGAGCAGTTCTTC. This encodes CSVDQGVNNEQFF. The V and J genes are TRBV29-1 and TRBJ2-1; 7 bases agree with TRBD1. The length of the CDR3 is 13 residues. Unmatched junction bases numbered 4, after V lost 3 bases and J lost 5 bases. The germline CDR1 and CDR2 sequences are SQVTM and ANQGSEA.

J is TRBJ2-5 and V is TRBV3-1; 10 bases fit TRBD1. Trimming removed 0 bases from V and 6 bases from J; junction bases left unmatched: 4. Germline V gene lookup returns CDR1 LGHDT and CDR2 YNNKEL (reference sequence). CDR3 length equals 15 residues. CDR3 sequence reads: CASSQDEDRGKTQYF. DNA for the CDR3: TGTGCCAGCAGCCAAGATGAGGACAGGGGGAAGACCCAGTACTTC.

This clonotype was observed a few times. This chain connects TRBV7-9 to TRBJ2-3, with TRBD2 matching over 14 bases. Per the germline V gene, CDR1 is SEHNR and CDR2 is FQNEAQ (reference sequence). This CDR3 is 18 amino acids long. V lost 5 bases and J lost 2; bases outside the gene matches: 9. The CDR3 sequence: CASSLPGLAGVSTDTQYF. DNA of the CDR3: TGTGCCAGCAGCCTCCCGGGACTAGCGGGAGTATCCACAGATACGCAGTATTTT.

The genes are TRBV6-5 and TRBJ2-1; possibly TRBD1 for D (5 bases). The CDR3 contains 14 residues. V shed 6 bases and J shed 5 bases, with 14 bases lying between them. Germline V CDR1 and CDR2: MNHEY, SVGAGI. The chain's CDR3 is CASSPQGGHNEQFF. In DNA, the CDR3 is TGTGCCAGCAGCCCCCAGGGTGGGCACAATGAGCAGTTCTTC.